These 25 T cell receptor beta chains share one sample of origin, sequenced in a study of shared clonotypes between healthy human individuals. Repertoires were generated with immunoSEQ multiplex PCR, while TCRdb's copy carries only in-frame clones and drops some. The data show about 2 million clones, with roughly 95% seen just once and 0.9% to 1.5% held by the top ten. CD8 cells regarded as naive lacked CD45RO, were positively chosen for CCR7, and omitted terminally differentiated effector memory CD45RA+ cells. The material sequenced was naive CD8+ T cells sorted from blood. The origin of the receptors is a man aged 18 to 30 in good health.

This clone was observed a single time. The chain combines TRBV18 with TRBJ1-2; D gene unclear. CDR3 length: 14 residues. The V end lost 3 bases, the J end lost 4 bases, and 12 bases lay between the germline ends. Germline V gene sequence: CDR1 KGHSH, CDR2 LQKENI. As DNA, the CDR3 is TGTGCCAGCTCACCGTCGGAGCCAGGCTATGGCTACACCTTC. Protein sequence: CASSPSEPGYGYTF.

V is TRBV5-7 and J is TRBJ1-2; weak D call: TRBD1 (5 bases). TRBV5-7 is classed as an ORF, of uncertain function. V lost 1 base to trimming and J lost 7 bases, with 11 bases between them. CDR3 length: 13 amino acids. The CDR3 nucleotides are TGTGCCAGCAGCTTGCGGGGCAGCTCTGGCTACACCTTC. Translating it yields CASSLRGSSGYTF.

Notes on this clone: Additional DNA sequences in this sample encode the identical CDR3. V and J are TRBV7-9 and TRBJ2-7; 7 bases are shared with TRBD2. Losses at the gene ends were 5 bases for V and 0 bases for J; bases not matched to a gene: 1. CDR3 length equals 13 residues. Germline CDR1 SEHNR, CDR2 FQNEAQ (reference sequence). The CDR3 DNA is TGTGCCAGCAGCCGGGGGGTCTCCTACGAGCAGTACTTC. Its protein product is CASSRGVSYEQYF. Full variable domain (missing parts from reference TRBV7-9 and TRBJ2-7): DTGVSQNPRHKITKRGQNVTFRCDPISEHNRLYWYRQTLGQGPEFLTYFQNEAQLEKSRLLSDRFSAERPKGSFSTLEIQRTEQGDSAMYLCASSRGVSYEQYFGPGTRLTVT.

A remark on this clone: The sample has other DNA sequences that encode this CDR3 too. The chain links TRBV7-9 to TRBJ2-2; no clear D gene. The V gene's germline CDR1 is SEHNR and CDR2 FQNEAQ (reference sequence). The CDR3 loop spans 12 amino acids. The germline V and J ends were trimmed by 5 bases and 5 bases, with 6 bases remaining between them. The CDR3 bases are TGTGCCAGCAGCCTAATAACCGGGGAGCTGTTTTTT. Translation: CASSLITGELFF.

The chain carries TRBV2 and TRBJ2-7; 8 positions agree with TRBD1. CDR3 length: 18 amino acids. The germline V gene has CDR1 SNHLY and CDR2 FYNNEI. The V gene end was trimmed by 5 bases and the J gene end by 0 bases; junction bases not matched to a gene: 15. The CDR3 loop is CASSLNRGMGIFSYEQYF. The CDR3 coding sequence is TGTGCCAGCAGTCTAAACAGGGGGATGGGGATATTCTCCTACGAGCAGTACTTC.

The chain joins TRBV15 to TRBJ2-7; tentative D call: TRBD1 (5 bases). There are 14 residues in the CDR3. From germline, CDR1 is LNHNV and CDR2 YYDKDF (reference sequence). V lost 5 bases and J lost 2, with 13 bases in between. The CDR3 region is CATSARQLPYEQYF. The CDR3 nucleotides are TGTGCCACCAGCGCTCGACAGCTTCCCTACGAGCAGTACTTC.

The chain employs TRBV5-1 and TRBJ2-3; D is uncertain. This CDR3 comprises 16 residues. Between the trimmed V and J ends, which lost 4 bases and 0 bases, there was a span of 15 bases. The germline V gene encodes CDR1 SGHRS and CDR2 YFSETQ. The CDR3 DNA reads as TGCGCCAGCAGCCCCTCGACCTATTCTAGCACAGATACGCAGTATTTT. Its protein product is CASSPSTYSSTDTQYF.

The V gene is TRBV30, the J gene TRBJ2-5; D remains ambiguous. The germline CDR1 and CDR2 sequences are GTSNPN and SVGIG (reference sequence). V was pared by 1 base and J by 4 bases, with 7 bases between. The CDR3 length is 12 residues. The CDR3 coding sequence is TGTGCCTGGAGTGGAGTGGGAGAGACCCAGTACTTC. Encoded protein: CAWSGVGETQYF.

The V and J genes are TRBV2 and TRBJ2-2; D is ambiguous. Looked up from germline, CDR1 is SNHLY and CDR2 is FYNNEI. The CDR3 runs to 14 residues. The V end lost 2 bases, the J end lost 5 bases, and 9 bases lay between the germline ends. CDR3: CASSEPGLTGELFF. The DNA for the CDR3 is TGTGCCAGCAGTGAACCCGGTTTGACCGGGGAGCTGTTTTTT.

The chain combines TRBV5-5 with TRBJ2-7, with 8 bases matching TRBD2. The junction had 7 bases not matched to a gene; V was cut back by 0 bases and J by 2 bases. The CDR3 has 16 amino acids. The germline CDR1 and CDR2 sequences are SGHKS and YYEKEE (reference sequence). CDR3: CASSLGVTSAPYEQYF. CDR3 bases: TGTGCCAGCAGCTTGGGTGTGACTAGCGCTCCCTACGAGCAGTACTTC.

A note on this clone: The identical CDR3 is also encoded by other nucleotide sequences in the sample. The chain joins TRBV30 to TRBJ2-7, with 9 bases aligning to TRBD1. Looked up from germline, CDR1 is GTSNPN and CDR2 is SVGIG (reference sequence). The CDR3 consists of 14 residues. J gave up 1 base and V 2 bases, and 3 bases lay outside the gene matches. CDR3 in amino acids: CAWSPGTGSYEQYF. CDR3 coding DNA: TGTGCCTGGAGTCCCGGGACAGGGTCCTACGAGCAGTACTTC.

CDR3 sequence (DNA): TGTGCCAGCAGTTTACAGGGCCACACTGAAGCTTTCTTT. It yields the protein CASSLQGHTEAFF. The genes are TRBV27 and TRBJ1-1; D perhaps matches TRBD1 (5 bases). The CDR3 runs 13 residues. V was trimmed by 2 bases and J by 3 bases, leaving 7 bases between them. The germline V gene encodes CDR1 MNHEY and CDR2 SMNVEV (reference sequence).

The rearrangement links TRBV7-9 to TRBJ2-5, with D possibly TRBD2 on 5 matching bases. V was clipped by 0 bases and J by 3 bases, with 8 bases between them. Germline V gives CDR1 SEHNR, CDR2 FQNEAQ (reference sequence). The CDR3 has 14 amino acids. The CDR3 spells CASSLAIGEETQYF. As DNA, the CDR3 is TGTGCCAGCAGCTTAGCGATCGGGGAAGAGACCCAGTACTTC.

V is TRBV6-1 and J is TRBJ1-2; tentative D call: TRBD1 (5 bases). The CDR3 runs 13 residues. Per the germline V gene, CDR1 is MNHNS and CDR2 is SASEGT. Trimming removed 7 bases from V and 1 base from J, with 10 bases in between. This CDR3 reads CASNERGNYGYTF. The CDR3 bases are TGTGCCAGCAACGAAAGGGGTAACTATGGCTACACCTTC.

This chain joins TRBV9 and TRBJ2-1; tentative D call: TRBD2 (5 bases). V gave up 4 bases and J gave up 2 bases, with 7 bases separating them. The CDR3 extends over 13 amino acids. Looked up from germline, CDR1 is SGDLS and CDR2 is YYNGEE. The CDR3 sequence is CASSPGTYNEQFF. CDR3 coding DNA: TGTGCCAGCAGCCCCGGGACCTACAATGAGCAGTTCTTC.

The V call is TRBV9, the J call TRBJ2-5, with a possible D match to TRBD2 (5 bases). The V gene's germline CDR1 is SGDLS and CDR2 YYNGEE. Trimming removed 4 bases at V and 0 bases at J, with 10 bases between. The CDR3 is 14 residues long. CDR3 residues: CASSYRGYQETQYF. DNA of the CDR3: TGTGCCAGCAGCTATCGGGGATACCAAGAGACCCAGTACTTC.

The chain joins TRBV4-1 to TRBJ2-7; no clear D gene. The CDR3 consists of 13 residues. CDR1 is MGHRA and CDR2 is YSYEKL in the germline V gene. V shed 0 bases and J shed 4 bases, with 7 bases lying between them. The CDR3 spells CASSQDWIYEQYF. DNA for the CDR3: TGCGCCAGCAGCCAAGATTGGATTTACGAGCAGTACTTC.

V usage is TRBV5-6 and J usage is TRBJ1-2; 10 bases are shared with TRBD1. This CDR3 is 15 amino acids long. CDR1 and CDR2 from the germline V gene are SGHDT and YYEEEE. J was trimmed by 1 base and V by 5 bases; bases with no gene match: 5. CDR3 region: CASRTGTGVNYGYTF. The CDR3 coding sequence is TGTGCCAGCAGGACCGGGACAGGGGTTAACTATGGCTACACCTTC.

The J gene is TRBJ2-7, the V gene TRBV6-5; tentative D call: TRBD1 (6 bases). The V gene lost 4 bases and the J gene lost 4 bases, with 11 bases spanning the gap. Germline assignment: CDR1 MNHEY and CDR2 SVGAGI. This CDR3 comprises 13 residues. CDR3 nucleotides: TGTGCCAGCAGTTTAGACAGGTTATACGAGCAGTACTTC. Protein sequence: CASSLDRLYEQYF.

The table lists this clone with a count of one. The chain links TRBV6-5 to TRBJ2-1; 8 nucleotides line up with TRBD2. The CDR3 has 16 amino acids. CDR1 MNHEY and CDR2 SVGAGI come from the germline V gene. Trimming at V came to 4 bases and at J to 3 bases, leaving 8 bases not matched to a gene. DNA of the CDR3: TGTGCCAGCAGTTCTTCCGGACTAGCCCTCTACAATGAGCAGTTCTTC. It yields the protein CASSSSGLALYNEQFF.

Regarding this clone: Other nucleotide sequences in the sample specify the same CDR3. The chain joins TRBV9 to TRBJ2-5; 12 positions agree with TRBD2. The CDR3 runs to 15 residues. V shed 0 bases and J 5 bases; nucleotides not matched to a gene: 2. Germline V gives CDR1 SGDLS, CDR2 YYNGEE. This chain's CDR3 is CASSVGLAGVETQYF. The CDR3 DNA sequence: TGTGCCAGCAGCGTAGGACTAGCGGGGGTCGAGACCCAGTACTTC. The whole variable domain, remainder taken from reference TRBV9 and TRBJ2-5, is DSGVTQTPKHLITATGQRVTLRCSPRSGDLSVYWYQQSLDQGLQFLIQYYNGEERAKGNILERFSAQQFPDLHSELNLSSLELGDSALYFCASSVGLAGVETQYFGPGTRLLVL.

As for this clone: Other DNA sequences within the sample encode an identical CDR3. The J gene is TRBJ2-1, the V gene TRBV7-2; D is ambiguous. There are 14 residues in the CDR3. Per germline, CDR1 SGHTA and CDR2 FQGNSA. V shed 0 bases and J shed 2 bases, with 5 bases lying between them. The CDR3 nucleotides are TGTGCCAGCAGCTTAGCGGCGGCCTACAATGAGCAGTTCTTC. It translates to CASSLAAAYNEQFF. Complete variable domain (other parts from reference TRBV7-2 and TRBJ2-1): GAGVSQSPSNKVTEKGKDVELRCDPISGHTALYWYRQSLGQGLEFLIYFQGNSAPDKSGLPSDRFSAERTGGSVSTLTIQRTQQEDSAVYLCASSLAAAYNEQFFGPGTRLTVL.

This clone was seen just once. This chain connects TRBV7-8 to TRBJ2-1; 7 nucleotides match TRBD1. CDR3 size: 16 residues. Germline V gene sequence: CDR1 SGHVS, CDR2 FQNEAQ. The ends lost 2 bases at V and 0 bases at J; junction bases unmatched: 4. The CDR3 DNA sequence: TGTGCCAGCAGCTTAAGGACAGGAATCTCCTACAATGAGCAGTTCTTC. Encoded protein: CASSLRTGISYNEQFF.

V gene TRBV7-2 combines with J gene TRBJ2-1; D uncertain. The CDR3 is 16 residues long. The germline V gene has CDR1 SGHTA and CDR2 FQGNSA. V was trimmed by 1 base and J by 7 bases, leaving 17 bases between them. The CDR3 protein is CASSLETAVMWNEQFF. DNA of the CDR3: TGTGCCAGCAGCTTAGAGACGGCCGTAATGTGGAATGAGCAGTTCTTC.

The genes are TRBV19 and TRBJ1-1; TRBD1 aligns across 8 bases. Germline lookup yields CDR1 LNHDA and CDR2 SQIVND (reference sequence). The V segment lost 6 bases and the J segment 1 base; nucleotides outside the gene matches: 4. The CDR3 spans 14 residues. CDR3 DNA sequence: TGTGCCAGTAGAGGGACAGGACCGAACACTGAAGCTTTCTTT. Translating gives CASRGTGPNTEAFF.